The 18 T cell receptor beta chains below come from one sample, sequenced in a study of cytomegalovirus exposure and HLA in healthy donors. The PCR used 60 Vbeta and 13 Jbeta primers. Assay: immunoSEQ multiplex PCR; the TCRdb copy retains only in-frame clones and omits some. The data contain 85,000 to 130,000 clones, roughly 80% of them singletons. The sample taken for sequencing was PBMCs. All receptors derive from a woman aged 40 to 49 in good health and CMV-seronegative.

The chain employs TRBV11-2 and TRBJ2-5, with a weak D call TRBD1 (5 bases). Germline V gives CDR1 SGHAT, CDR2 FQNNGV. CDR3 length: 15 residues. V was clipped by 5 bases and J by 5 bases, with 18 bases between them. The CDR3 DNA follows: TGTGCCAGCAGCCCAAACCAGTATCAGGGCGAGACCCAGTACTTC. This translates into CASSPNQYQGETQYF.

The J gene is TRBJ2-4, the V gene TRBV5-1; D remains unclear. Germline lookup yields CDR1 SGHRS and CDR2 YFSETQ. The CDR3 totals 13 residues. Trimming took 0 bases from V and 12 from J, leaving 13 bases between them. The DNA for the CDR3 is TGCGCCAGCAGCTTGGGCCTTGCACAATATCAGTACTTC. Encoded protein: CASSLGLAQYQYF.

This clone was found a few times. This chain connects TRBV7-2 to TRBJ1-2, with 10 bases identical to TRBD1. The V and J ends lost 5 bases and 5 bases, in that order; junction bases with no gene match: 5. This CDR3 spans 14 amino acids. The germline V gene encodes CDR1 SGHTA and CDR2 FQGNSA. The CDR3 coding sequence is TGTGCCAGCAGCCCCGGGACAGGGGTATATGGCTACACCTTC. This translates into CASSPGTGVYGYTF.

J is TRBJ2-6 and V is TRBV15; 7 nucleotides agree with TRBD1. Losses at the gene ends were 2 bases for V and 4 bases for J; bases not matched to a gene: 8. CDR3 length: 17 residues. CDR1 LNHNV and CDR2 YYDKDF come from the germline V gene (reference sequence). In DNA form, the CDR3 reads TGTGCCACCAGCAGATCCGCAGGGGGAGCGGGGGCCAACGTCCTGACTTTC. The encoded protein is CATSRSAGGAGANVLTF.

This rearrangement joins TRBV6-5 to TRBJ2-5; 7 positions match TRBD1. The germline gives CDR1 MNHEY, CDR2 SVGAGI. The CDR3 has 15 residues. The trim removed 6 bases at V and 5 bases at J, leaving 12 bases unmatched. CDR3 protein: CASRQPQGVGETQYF. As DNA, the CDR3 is TGTGCCAGCAGGCAACCGCAGGGGGTCGGGGAGACCCAGTACTTC.

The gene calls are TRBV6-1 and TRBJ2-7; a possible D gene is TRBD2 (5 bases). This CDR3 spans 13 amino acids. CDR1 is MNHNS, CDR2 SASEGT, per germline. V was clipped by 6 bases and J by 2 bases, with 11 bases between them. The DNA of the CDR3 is TGTGCCAGCAGGGACTTCCCAACCTACGAGCAGTACTTC. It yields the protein CASRDFPTYEQYF.

CDR3 loop: CASAEDSNFYYGYTF. Here the CDR3 DNA reads TGCGCCAGCGCAGAGGACAGCAACTTTTATTATGGCTACACCTTC. The chain combines TRBV5-1 with TRBJ1-2, with D possibly being TRBD1 (6 bases). Trimming took off 7 bases at V and 5 bases at J, with 21 bases between the two ends. The CDR3 has 15 residues. CDR1 and CDR2 (germline): SGHRS, YFSETQ.

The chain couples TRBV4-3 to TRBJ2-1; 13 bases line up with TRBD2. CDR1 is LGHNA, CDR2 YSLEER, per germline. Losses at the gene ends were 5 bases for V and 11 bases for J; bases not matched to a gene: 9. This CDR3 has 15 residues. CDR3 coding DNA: TGCGCCAGCAGCAAACTGGGACTAGCGGGACCCAAGCAGTTCTTC. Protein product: CASSKLGLAGPKQFF.

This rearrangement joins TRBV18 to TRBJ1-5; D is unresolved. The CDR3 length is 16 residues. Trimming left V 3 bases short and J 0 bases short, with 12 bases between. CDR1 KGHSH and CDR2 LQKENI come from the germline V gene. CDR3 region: CASSPVHLGSNQPQHF. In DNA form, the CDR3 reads TGTGCCAGCTCACCGGTCCATCTCGGTAGCAATCAGCCCCAGCATTTT.

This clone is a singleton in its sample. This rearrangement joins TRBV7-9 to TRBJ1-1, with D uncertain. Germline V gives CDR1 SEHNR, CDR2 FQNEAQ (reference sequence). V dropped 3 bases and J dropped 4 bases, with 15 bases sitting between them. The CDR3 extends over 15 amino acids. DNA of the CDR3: TGTGCCAGCAGCTTTTCTGGAGGCGGTAGCACTGAAGCTTTCTTT. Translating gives CASSFSGGGSTEAFF.

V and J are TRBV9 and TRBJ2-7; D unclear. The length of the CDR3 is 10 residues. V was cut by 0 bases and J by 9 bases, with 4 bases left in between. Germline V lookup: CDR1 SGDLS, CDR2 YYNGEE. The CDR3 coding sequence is TGTGCCAGCAGCGTAGTCTGGCAGTACTTC. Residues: CASSVVWQYF.

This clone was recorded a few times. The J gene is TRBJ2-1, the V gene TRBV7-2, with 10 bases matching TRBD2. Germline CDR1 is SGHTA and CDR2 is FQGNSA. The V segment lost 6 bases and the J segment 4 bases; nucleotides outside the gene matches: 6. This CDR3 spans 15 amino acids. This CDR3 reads CASRPLAGPYNEQFF. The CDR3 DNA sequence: TGTGCCAGCAGACCACTAGCGGGGCCATACAATGAGCAGTTCTTC.

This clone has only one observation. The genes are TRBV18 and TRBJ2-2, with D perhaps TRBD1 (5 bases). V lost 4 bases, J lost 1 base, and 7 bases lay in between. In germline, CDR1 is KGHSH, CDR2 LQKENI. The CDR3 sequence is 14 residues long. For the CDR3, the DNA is TGTGCCAGCTCACTAGACAGGAACACCGGGGAGCTGTTTTTT. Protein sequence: CASSLDRNTGELFF.

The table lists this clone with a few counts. DNA for the CDR3: TGTGCCAGTAGTATCCTACCCCCGAGAACCGGGGAGCTGTTTTTT. Its protein product is CASSILPPRTGELFF. J is TRBJ2-2 and V is TRBV19; D call uncertain. The length of the CDR3 is 15 residues. Trimming shortened V by 3 bases and J by 5 bases, and 13 bases separated the two germline ends. Germline CDR1 LNHDA, CDR2 SQIVND (reference sequence).

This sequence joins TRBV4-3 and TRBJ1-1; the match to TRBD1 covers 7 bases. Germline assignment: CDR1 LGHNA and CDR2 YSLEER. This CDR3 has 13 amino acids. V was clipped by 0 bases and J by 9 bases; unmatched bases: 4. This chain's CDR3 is CASSQETGSKAFF. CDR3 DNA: TGCGCCAGCAGCCAAGAGACAGGGAGCAAAGCTTTCTTT.

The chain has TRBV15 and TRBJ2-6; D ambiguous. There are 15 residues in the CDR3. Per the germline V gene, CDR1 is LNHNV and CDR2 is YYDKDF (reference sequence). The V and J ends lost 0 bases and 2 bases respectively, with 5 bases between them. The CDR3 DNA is TGTGCCACCAGCAGAGATGTAGCTGGGGCCAACGTCCTGACTTTC. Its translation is CATSRDVAGANVLTF.

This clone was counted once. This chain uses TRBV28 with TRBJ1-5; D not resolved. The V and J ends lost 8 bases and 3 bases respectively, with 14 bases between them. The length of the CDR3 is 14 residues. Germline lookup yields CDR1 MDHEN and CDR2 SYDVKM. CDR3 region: CASGEGRDNQPQHF. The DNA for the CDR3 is TGTGCCAGCGGGGAGGGCCGCGACAATCAGCCCCAGCATTTT. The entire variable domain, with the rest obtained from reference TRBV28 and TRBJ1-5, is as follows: DVKVTQSSRYLVKRTGEKVFLECVQDMDHENMFWYRQDPGLGLRLIYFSYDVKMKEKGDIPEGYSVSREKKERFSLILESASTNQTSMYLCASGEGRDNQPQHFGDGTRLSIL.

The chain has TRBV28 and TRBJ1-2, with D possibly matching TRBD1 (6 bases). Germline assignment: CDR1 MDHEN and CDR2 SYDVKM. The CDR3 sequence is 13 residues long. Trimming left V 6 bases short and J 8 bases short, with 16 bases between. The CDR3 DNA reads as TGTGCCAGCAGCACGGGGGGGGCATTAGGCTACACCTTC. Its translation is CASSTGGALGYTF.